Each of the 10 T cell receptor beta chains below was sequenced from the same sample in a study of beta chain features in type 1 diabetes. Study-wide results and limits: Patients with Type 1 diabetes showed moderately but significantly shorter TCRB CDR3s in all four CD4+ subsets.

These receptors' targets are unknown. Investigators reverse transcribed all isolated RNA, so they sequenced expressed TCRB transcripts. Produced via immunoSEQ multiplex PCR; TCRdb's table is partial and in-frame only. The sample yields 300,000 to 350,000 clones, around 9.7% seen once. The sample was central memory CD4+ T cells from blood. These receptors came from a man aged 25 to 40 with type 1 diabetes.

V and J are TRBV5-6 and TRBJ1-1; 7 positions agree with TRBD1. The CDR3 extends over 14 amino acids. The J segment lost 11 bases and the V segment lost 5 bases, leaving 15 bases of the junction unmatched. CDR1 and CDR2 (germline): SGHDT, YYEEEE. The CDR3 region is CASSSGTVPLKAFF. The DNA of the CDR3 is TGTGCCAGCAGTTCCGGGACAGTTCCTTTGAAGGCTTTCTTT.

This clone appeared many times. Other DNA sequences from this sample encode an identical CDR3 as well. This chain connects TRBV11-2 to TRBJ1-4; D gene ambiguous. The V end lost 0 bases, the J end lost 7 bases, and 3 bases lay between the germline ends. CDR1 is SGHAT and CDR2 is FQNNGV in the germline V gene. CDR3 size: 12 residues. In DNA form, the CDR3 reads TGTGCCAGCAGCTTAGATCGTGAAAAACTGTTTTTT. Translated, it gives CASSLDREKLFF.

This clone showed up just a few times. One end of the junction does not line up with germline, which may come from a read error. V and J are TRBV6-1 and TRBJ1-4; 7 positions match TRBD1. Germline lookup yields CDR1 MNHNS and CDR2 SASEGT. The CDR3 spans 12 residues. CDR3 bases: TGTGCCAGCAGTCATAACAGGGGTCTTCCCCGGTTT. Residues: CASSHNRGLPRF.

This clone has just a few counts. The same CDR3 also results from other DNA sequences found in this sample. In nucleotides, the CDR3 is TGTGCCAGCAGTTCCCCCGGACAGGGGTGGGGCTACACCTTC. Translating it yields CASSSPGQGWGYTF. This chain connects TRBV28 to TRBJ1-2, with 9 nucleotides matching TRBD1. Germline V gene data show CDR1 as MDHEN and CDR2 as SYDVKM. V lost 4 bases and J lost 8; bases outside the gene matches: 8. The CDR3 covers 14 residues.

A few counts support this clone. J is TRBJ1-5 and V is TRBV9; unclear D gene. Per germline, CDR1 SGDLS and CDR2 YYNGEE. Trimming shortened V by 3 bases and J by 2 bases, and 9 bases separated the two germline ends. This CDR3 comprises 14 residues. CDR3 DNA: TGTGCCAGCAGCGGCGGATCAGGCAATCAGCCCCAGCATTTT. Its protein product is CASSGGSGNQPQHF.

V and J are TRBV10-3 and TRBJ1-1, with D maybe TRBD1 (5 bases). CDR3 size: 13 residues. The V gene's germline CDR1 is ENHRY and CDR2 SYGVKD. V lost 3 bases, J lost 3 bases, and 8 bases lay in between. The CDR3 here is CAISDREDTEAFF. The CDR3 DNA sequence: TGTGCCATCAGTGACAGGGAGGACACTGAAGCTTTCTTT.

This clone has at least ten counts. The rearrangement joins TRBV9 to TRBJ2-1; 13 bases fit TRBD2. V shed 5 bases, J shed 8 bases, and the junction held 7 bases outside the gene matches. CDR3 size: 15 residues. Germline CDR1 and CDR2: SGDLS and YYNGEE. CDR3 DNA: TGTGCCAGCAGTCCTACTAGCGGGGGGGACGATGAGCAGTTCTTC. Translation gives CASSPTSGGDDEQFF.

In its sample, this clone was seen a few times. The CDR3 protein is CASSPPGQGLEQFF. The DNA for the CDR3 is TGTGCCAGCAGCCCACCGGGACAGGGCCTCGAGCAGTTCTTC. The chain uses TRBV7-2 and TRBJ2-1; TRBD1 matches 9 bases. There are 14 residues in the CDR3. From germline, CDR1 is SGHTA and CDR2 FQGNSA. J was trimmed by 10 bases and V by 5 bases; bases with no gene match: 9.

This clone was counted only a few times. The V gene is TRBV7-2, the J gene TRBJ2-7; 7 nucleotides line up with TRBD1. Losses at the gene ends were 5 bases for V and 0 bases for J; bases not matched to a gene: 7. The CDR3 runs to 15 residues. CDR1 is SGHTA, CDR2 FQGNSA, per germline. DNA of the CDR3: TGTGCCAGCAGCCAAACCGGGACAGTCTCCTACGAGCAGTACTTC. This codes for CASSQTGTVSYEQYF.

V and J are TRBV7-2 and TRBJ2-3; 12 bases map to TRBD2. The trim removed 2 bases at V and 4 bases at J, leaving 7 bases unmatched. CDR3 length: 17 residues. Germline CDR1 SGHTA, CDR2 FQGNSA. This CDR3 is CASSLWSLAGGADTQYF. As DNA, the CDR3 is TGTGCCAGCAGCTTATGGTCACTAGCGGGGGGTGCAGATACGCAGTATTTT.